The clone carrying this T cell receptor beta chain showed up many times. From approximately 430 ng of RNA, a library with molecular barcoded alpha/delta and beta/gamma adaptors was made. MiXCR, applied by TCRdb to the reads, yields one record per CDR3 protein. The sample shows about 58,000 distinct CDR3 sequences, roughly 12% of them seen only once. The entry originates in a study of read filtering for tumor transcriptome and immune sequencing. With 1 base removed from V and 1 base from J, the gap between germline ends came to 6 bases. The CDR3 length is 13 residues. CDR1 is SGHRS and CDR2 is YFSETQ in the germline V gene.

Sequencing was done on a sample of a population of CD138-negative cells sorted from bone marrow. The TCR was taken from a donor at least 40 years old with multiple myeloma. The rearrangement uses TRBV5-1 and TRBJ2-7; D gene ambiguous. The CDR3 coding sequence is TGCGCCAGCAGCTTGTACAGATCCTACGAGCAGTACTTC. Translated: CASSLYRSYEQYF.